This TCR beta chain was identified in a study of T cells in Graves' hyperthyroidism and ophthalmopathy. Amplification targeted TCR beta CDR3 regions from RNA transcripts. The HTBI set primed first-round TCR CDR3 RT-PCR. MiXCR, run by TCRdb on the multiplex PCR reads, gives a single entry per CDR3 protein. The sample lists approximately 430,000 distinct CDR3 sequences, around 14% occurring once. Germline lookup yields CDR1 SGHAT and CDR2 FQNNGV. This CDR3 has 13 amino acids. Trimming took off 4 bases at V and 4 bases at J, with 8 bases between the two ends. Sequencing used blood. The source of this sequence is a woman under 30 with Graves' hyperthyroidism. The J gene is TRBJ2-1, the V gene TRBV11-2; D gene ambiguous. This CDR3 reads CASSSREYNEQFF. CDR3 DNA: TGTGCCAGCAGCTCGAGAGAGTACAATGAGCAGTTCTTC.